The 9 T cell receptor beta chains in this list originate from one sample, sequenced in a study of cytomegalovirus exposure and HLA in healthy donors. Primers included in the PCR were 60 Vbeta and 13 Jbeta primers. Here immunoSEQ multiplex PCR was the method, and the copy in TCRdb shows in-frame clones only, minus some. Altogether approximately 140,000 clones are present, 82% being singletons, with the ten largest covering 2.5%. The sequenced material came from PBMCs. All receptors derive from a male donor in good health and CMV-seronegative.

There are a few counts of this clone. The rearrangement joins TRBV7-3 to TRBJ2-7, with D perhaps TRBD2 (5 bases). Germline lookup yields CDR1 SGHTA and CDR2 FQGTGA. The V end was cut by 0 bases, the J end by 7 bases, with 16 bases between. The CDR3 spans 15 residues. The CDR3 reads CASSLTGGHTEEQYF. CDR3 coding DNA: TGTGCCAGCAGCTTAACTGGCGGGCATACGGAGGAGCAGTACTTC.

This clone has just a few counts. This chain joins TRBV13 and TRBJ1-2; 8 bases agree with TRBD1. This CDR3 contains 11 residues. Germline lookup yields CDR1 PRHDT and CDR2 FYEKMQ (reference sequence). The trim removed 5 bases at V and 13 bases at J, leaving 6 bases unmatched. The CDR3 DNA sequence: TGTGCCAGCAGCCTACGGACAGGGCTCACCTTC. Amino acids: CASSLRTGLTF.

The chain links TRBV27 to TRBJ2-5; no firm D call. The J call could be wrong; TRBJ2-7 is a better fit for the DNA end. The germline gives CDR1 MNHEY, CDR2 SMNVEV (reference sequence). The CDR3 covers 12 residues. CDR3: CASSSSSYEQYF. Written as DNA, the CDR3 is TGTGCCAGCAGTTCGAGCTCCTACGAGCAGTACTTC.

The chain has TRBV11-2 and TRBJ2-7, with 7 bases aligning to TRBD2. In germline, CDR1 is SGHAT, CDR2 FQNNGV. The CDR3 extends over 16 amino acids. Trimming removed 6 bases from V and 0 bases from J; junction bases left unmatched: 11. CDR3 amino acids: CASSPARGLSSYEQYF. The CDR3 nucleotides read TGTGCCAGCAGTCCCGCGCGGGGGTTGAGCTCCTACGAGCAGTACTTC. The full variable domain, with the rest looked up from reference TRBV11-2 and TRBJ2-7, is EAGVAQSPRYKIIEKRQSVAFWCNPISGHATLYWYQQILGQGPKLLIQFQNNGVVDDSQLPKDRFSAERLKGVDSTLKIQPAKLEDSAVYLCASSPARGLSSYEQYFGPGTRLTVT.

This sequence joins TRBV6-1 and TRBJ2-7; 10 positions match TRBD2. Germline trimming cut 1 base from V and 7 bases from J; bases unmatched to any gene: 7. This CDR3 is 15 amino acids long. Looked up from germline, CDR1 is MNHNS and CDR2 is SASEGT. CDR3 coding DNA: TGTGCCAGCAGTGAAGGGAGCGGGGGGGGGTGGGAGCAGTACTTC. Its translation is CASSEGSGGGWEQYF.

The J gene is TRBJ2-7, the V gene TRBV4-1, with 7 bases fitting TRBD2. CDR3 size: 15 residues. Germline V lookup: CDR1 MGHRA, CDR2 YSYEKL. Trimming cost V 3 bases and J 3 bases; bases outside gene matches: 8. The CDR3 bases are TGCGCCAGCAGCCATTCCCGGGGGGAGGGCTACGAGCAGTACTTC. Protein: CASSHSRGEGYEQYF.

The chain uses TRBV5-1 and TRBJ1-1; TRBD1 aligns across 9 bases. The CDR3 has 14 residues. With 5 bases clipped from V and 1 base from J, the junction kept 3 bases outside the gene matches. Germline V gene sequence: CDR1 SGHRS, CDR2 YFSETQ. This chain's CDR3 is CASRLDRGNTEAFF. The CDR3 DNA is TGCGCCAGCAGACTGGACAGGGGGAACACTGAAGCTTTCTTT.

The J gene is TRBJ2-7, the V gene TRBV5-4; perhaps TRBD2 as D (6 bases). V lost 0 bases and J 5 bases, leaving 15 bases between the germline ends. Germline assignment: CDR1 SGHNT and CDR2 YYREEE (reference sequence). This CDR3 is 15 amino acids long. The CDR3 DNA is TGTGCCAGCAGCTTGGGTGGAGGGGAAGGACACGAGCAGTACTTC. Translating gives CASSLGGGEGHEQYF.

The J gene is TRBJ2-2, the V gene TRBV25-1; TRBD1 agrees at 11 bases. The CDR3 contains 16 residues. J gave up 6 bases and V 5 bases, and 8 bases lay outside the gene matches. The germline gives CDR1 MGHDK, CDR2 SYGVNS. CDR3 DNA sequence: TGTGCCAGCAGTACTCCCGGACAGGGGGCGGCCGGGGAGCTGTTTTTT. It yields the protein CASSTPGQGAAGELFF.